Following are 25 T cell receptor beta chains from one sample sequenced in a study of cytomegalovirus exposure and HLA in healthy donors. The table came from immunoSEQ multiplex PCR; TCRdb's copy has only in-frame clones and leaves some out. The data contain 120,000 to 150,000 clones, roughly 89% of them singletons. The sample was PBMCs. The receptors originated from a woman under 30 in good health and CMV-seropositive.

The chain couples TRBV9 to TRBJ2-1; a weak D match, TRBD2 (5 bases). The CDR3 consists of 14 residues. V was trimmed by 0 bases and J by 5 bases, leaving 9 bases between them. CDR1 and CDR2 (germline): SGDLS, YYNGEE. CDR3 region: CASSVVSRDNEQFF. Here the CDR3 DNA reads TGTGCCAGCAGCGTAGTTTCGCGGGACAATGAGCAGTTCTTC.

This clone was found a few times. V gene TRBV6-1 combines with J gene TRBJ1-3, with TRBD1 as a possible D gene (5 bases). Germline CDR1 reads MNHNS; CDR2 reads SASEGT. V lost 3 bases and J 4 bases, leaving 16 bases between the germline ends. This CDR3 contains 16 residues. The CDR3 region is CASSDNSGARGNTIYF. The CDR3 nucleotides read TGTGCCAGCAGTGATAATAGTGGGGCTCGAGGAAACACCATATATTTT.

The chain couples TRBV2 to TRBJ1-1; the D is unclear. The germline gives CDR1 SNHLY, CDR2 FYNNEI. The CDR3 loop spans 12 amino acids. Trimming took 7 bases from V and 11 from J, leaving 17 bases between them. In DNA form, the CDR3 reads TGTGCCAGCAACCCGGGAGGCCAGCATGCTTTCTTT. This sequence encodes CASNPGGQHAFF.

This chain links TRBV27 with TRBJ2-1; 7 nucleotides align to TRBD2. J lost 4 bases, V lost 2 bases, and 5 bases had no gene match. From germline, CDR1 is MNHEY and CDR2 SMNVEV (reference sequence). The CDR3 is made up of 15 amino acids. The CDR3 nucleotides read TGTGCCAGCAGTTTACGTCTAGCGGTATACAATGAGCAGTTCTTC. Protein sequence: CASSLRLAVYNEQFF.

The CDR3 coding sequence is TGCGCCAGCGGCCAGGGGACTAACTATGGCTACACCTTC. It specifies CASGQGTNYGYTF. The chain uses TRBV5-1 and TRBJ1-2; perhaps TRBD1 as D (6 bases). V gave up 7 bases and J gave up 0 bases, with 10 bases separating them. This CDR3 has 13 amino acids. Germline CDR1 and CDR2: SGHRS and YFSETQ.

The V gene is TRBV28, the J gene TRBJ2-4, with TRBD1 matching 11 bases. Germline CDR1 and CDR2: MDHEN and SYDVKM. V shed 6 bases and J 3 bases; nucleotides not matched to a gene: 10. This CDR3 has 17 amino acids. The CDR3 sequence is CASSRGQGALGKNIQYF. Written as DNA, the CDR3 is TGTGCCAGCAGCCGTGGACAGGGGGCTTTGGGCAAAAACATTCAGTACTTC.

J is TRBJ2-2 and V is TRBV14; 7 bases are a match to TRBD1. This CDR3 contains 16 residues. V trimming: 4 bases; J trimming: 3 bases; junction bases outside the gene matches: 8. Germline lookup yields CDR1 SGHDN and CDR2 FVKESK. The CDR3 coding sequence is TGTGCCAGCAGCCCCTACAGGGGAGTCGACACCGGGGAGCTGTTTTTT. Protein sequence: CASSPYRGVDTGELFF.

This chain connects TRBV7-2 to TRBJ2-7; TRBD1 agrees at 9 bases. Losses at the gene ends were 3 bases for V and 3 bases for J; bases not matched to a gene: 3. Germline values: CDR1 SGHTA, CDR2 FQGNSA. CDR3 length: 14 residues. As DNA, the CDR3 is TGTGCCAGCAGCTTTACAGGGGGCTTCTACGAGCAGTACTTC. Its translation: CASSFTGGFYEQYF.

The chain joins TRBV2 to TRBJ2-1, with no clear D. Per the germline V gene, CDR1 is SNHLY and CDR2 is FYNNEI. Deletions cut 1 base from V and 4 bases from J, with 5 bases between. This CDR3 is built from 13 residues. The CDR3 bases are TGTGCCAGCAGTGAAGGAGAATACAATGAGCAGTTCTTC. It is translated as CASSEGEYNEQFF.

This clone has a single count. The chain carries TRBV28 and TRBJ2-7; D might be TRBD2 (6 bases). Germline V lookup: CDR1 MDHEN, CDR2 SYDVKM. CDR3 length equals 13 residues. The CDR3 bases are TGTGCTCTGCCTCCCGGGGGAGCCTACGAGCAGTACTTC. This codes for CALPPGGAYEQYF.

The chain employs TRBV28 and TRBJ2-7; 10 bases are a match to TRBD1. V shed 6 bases and J 4 bases; nucleotides not matched to a gene: 9. CDR1 is MDHEN and CDR2 is SYDVKM in the germline V gene. The CDR3 is 15 amino acids. CDR3 nucleotide sequence: TGTGCCAGCAGGGGTACCGGGACAGGGGTGTACGAGCAGTACTTC. Translating it yields CASRGTGTGVYEQYF.

This clone was observed many times. The V call is TRBV28, the J call TRBJ2-5; 10 bases fit TRBD2. Looked up from germline, CDR1 is MDHEN and CDR2 is SYDVKM. The V segment lost 6 bases and the J segment 2 bases; nucleotides outside the gene matches: 12. This CDR3 spans 17 amino acids. The CDR3 reads CASSFITGLAIQETQYF. In DNA, the CDR3 is TGTGCCAGCAGCTTTATAACGGGACTAGCGATTCAAGAGACCCAGTACTTC.

The chain has TRBV7-2 and TRBJ2-3, with D uncertain. This CDR3 is 14 amino acids long. The ends were cut back, 1 base at V and 2 bases at J, with 7 bases in the middle. The germline CDR1 and CDR2 sequences are SGHTA and FQGNSA. The CDR3 DNA reads as TGTGCCAGCAGCTTAGACAGTCTCACAGATACGCAGTATTTT. Translating gives CASSLDSLTDTQYF.

The chain recombines TRBV30 with TRBJ2-7; 9 positions agree with TRBD1. The V and J ends lost 2 bases and 6 bases, in that order; junction bases with no gene match: 8. Germline V gene sequence: CDR1 GTSNPN, CDR2 SVGIG (reference sequence). The CDR3 totals 14 residues. As DNA, the CDR3 is TGTGCCTGGAGTTCAACAACAGGGGGCGGCGAGCAGTACTTC. Protein: CAWSSTTGGGEQYF.

The chain combines TRBV12-5 with TRBJ2-5, with D tentatively TRBD1 (6 bases). Trimming took 0 bases from V and 4 from J, leaving 12 bases between them. CDR1 is LGHNT and CDR2 is FRNRAP in the germline V gene. The CDR3 loop spans 15 amino acids. As DNA, the CDR3 is TGTGCTAGTGGTTTGGTTAGTCAGGGGAGAGAGACCCAGTACTTC. Its protein product is CASGLVSQGRETQYF.

The chain carries TRBV28 and TRBJ1-3; D may be TRBD1 (6 bases). Germline CDR1 is MDHEN and CDR2 is SYDVKM. The ends were cut back, 4 bases at V and 0 bases at J, with 10 bases in the middle. The CDR3 is 15 residues long. The CDR3 sequence is CASSSGGLSGNTIYF. In DNA, the CDR3 is TGTGCCAGCAGTTCCGGGGGGCTCTCTGGAAACACCATATATTTT.

The chain uses TRBV12-5 and TRBJ2-1; TRBD2 matches at 10 bases. This CDR3 comprises 15 residues. With V trimmed by 1 base and J by 8 bases, 5 bases remained unmatched. Per germline, CDR1 LGHNT and CDR2 FRNRAP. The CDR3 protein is CASGLESGRGDEQFF. Written as DNA, the CDR3 is TGTGCTAGTGGTTTGGAAAGCGGGAGGGGGGATGAGCAGTTCTTC.

V and J are TRBV27 and TRBJ1-1; no clear D. The V end was cut by 10 bases, the J end by 5 bases, with 20 bases between. There are 14 residues in the CDR3. Germline V lookup: CDR1 MNHEY, CDR2 SMNVEV (reference sequence). CDR3 DNA sequence: TGTGCCACCAGCCAAACGGGATCAAGGACTGAAGCTTTCTTT. This codes for CATSQTGSRTEAFF.

This chain links TRBV4-1 with TRBJ2-2, with D tentatively TRBD2 (6 bases). The CDR3 loop spans 13 amino acids. Germline V lookup: CDR1 MGHRA, CDR2 YSYEKL. The ends were cut back, 0 bases at V and 8 bases at J, with 7 bases in the middle. CDR3: CASSQDGGGELFF. In DNA form, the CDR3 reads TGCGCCAGCAGCCAAGACGGGGGTGGGGAGCTGTTTTTT.

The genes are TRBV28 and TRBJ1-1; D is unclear. Trimming stripped 2 bases from V and 6 bases from J, with 13 bases between. The CDR3 contains 14 residues. Germline loops: CDR1 MDHEN, CDR2 SYDVKM. DNA of the CDR3: TGTGCCAGCAGTTTAATGGCAGGTCTTGCTGAAGCTTTCTTT. Protein: CASSLMAGLAEAFF. The variable domain in full, with the rest retrieved from reference TRBV28 and TRBJ1-1, is DVKVTQSSRYLVKRTGEKVFLECVQDMDHENMFWYRQDPGLGLRLIYFSYDVKMKEKGDIPEGYSVSREKKERFSLILESASTNQTSMYLCASSLMAGLAEAFFGQGTRLTVV.

This chain joins TRBV7-3 and TRBJ2-1, with 14 bases identical to TRBD2. Germline-derived CDR1 and CDR2 are SGHTA and FQGTGA. The J segment lost 9 bases and the V segment lost 4 bases, leaving 8 bases of the junction unmatched. CDR3 length: 16 residues. CDR3 in DNA: TGTGCCAGCAGCTCGGGACTAGCGGGAGCGTCGGGTGAGCAGTTCTTC. Amino acids: CASSSGLAGASGEQFF.

The rearrangement joins TRBV5-1 to TRBJ1-2; 8 bases fit TRBD1. The CDR3 has 12 amino acids. The junction had 4 bases not matched to a gene; V was cut back by 4 bases and J by 8 bases. Germline V gene lookup returns CDR1 SGHRS and CDR2 YFSETQ. The CDR3 nucleotides are TGCGCCAGCAGCCCCGGGACAGGAGGCTACACCTTC. Its translation is CASSPGTGGYTF. Supplemented by reference TRBV5-1 and TRBJ1-2, the full variable domain reads KAGVTQTPRYLIKTRGQQVTLSCSPISGHRSVSWYQQTPGQGLQFLFEYFSETQRNKGNFPGRFSGRQFSNSRSEMNVSTLELGDSALYLCASSPGTGGYTFGSGTRLTVV.

The rearrangement links TRBV27 to TRBJ2-1; 9 nucleotides align to TRBD2. This CDR3 region has 14 residues. The V gene end was trimmed by 5 bases and the J gene end by 8 bases; junction bases not matched to a gene: 7. The germline V gene has CDR1 MNHEY and CDR2 SMNVEV (reference sequence). The DNA of the CDR3 is TGTGCCAGCAGTGCCGGGACTAGCATTCATGAGCAGTTCTTC. It yields the protein CASSAGTSIHEQFF.

The V gene is TRBV28, the J gene TRBJ2-1, with D possibly being TRBD1 (7 bases). In germline, CDR1 is MDHEN, CDR2 SYDVKM. Trimming shortened V by 5 bases and J by 7 bases, and 12 bases separated the two germline ends. The CDR3 has 13 residues. This CDR3 is CASSAGQRNEQFF. The CDR3 coding sequence is TGTGCCAGCAGTGCGGGACAGAGGAATGAGCAGTTCTTC.

The chain is built from TRBV5-1 and TRBJ2-5, with TRBD2 matching 8 bases. The CDR3 has 17 amino acids. Germline CDR1 and CDR2: SGHRS and YFSETQ. The trim removed 2 bases at V and 2 bases at J, leaving 11 bases unmatched. CDR3 loop: CASSLSKISGIQETQYF. CDR3 coding DNA: TGCGCCAGCAGCTTATCTAAAATTAGCGGGATACAAGAGACCCAGTACTTC.